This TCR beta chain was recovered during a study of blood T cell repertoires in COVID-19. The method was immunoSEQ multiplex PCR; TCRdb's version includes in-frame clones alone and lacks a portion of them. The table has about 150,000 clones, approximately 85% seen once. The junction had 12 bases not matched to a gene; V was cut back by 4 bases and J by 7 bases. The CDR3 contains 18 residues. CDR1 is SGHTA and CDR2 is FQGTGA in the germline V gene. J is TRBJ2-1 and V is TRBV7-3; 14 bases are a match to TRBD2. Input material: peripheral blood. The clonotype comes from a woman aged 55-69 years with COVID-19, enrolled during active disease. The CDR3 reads CASSSPGLAGGEQNEQFF. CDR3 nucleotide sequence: TGTGCCAGCAGCTCTCCTGGACTAGCGGGGGGAGAACAGAATGAGCAGTTCTTC.